The entry below gives a single TCR beta chain sequence along with its context. This entry is derived from a study of blood T cell repertoires in COVID-19. As for the study in general: Some COVID-19 samples were acute and others convalescent; all came from the United States, Italy and Spain. The cDNA or gDNA used as material had been derived from T cells, B-cell-depleted T cells, or PBMCs.

The protocol was immunoSEQ multiplex PCR, while the TCRdb copy is restricted to in-frame clones and leaves out a portion. The profile shows about 160,000 clones, 87% of them singletons. Trimming shortened V by 0 bases and J by 7 bases, and 10 bases separated the two germline ends. This CDR3 is built from 14 residues. Germline lookup yields CDR1 SGHRS and CDR2 YFSETQ. The receptor comes from a woman in her sixties who had recovered from COVID-19. This chain links TRBV5-1 with TRBJ2-2; D is ambiguous. The sequencing sample was made of peripheral blood. Here the CDR3 reads CASSLEPHGGELFF. CDR3 DNA: TGCGCCAGCAGCTTGGAACCTCACGGCGGGGAGCTGTTTTTT.